This TCR beta chain was retrieved from a study of brain metastases from non-small cell lung cancer. Notes on the study in general: In 64% of brain metastases, T-cell clones were expanded compared with matched primary tumors. T-cell infiltration was lower in brain metastases than primaries (P < 0.001). TCR repertoires overlapped largely between brain metastases and matched primaries.

This table comes from immunoSEQ multiplex PCR, and its TCRdb copy is limited to in-frame clones, with some not included. The sample has roughly 3,200 clones; approximately 80% are singletons. Per the germline V gene, CDR1 is SGHRS and CDR2 is YFSETQ. The V and J ends lost 4 bases and 5 bases respectively, with 18 bases between them. The CDR3 contains 16 residues. Comment on this clone: Its cognate antigen is unknown.

The chain employs TRBV5-1 and TRBJ2-2, with a possible D match to TRBD2 (5 bases). The receptor was derived from a donor older than 35 with non-small cell lung cancer. The sequenced material came from tissue from a brain metastasis. For the CDR3, the DNA is TGCGCCAGCAGCCAGGCCGGGATTTTAATGACCGGGGAGCTGTTTTTT. Translating gives CASSQAGILMTGELFF.